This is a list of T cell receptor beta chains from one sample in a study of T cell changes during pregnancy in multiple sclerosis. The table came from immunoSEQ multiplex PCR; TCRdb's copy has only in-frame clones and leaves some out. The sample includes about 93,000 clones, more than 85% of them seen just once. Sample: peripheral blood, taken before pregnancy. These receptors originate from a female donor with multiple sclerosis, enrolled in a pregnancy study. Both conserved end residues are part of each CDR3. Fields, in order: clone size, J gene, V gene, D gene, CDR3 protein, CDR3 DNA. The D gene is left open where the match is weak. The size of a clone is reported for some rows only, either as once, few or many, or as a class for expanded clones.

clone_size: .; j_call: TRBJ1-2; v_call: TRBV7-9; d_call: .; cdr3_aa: CASSPSQGRGYTF; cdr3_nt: TGTGCCAGCAGTCCCTCGCAGGGTAGGGGCTACACCTTC
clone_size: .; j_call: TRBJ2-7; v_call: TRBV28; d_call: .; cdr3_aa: CASSLGGAVSYEQYF; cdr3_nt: TGTGCCAGCAGTTTAGGGGGCGCGGTGTCCTACGAGCAGTACTTC
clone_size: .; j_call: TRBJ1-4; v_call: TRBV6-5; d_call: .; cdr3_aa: CASSYSLGRAGEKLFF; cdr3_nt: TGTGCCAGCAGTTACTCGCTGGGACGAGCGGGAGAAAAACTGTTTTTT
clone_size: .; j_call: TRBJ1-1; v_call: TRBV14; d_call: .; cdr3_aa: CASSSDLGTEAFF; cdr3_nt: TGTGCCAGCAGCTCGGACTTGGGTACTGAAGCTTTCTTT
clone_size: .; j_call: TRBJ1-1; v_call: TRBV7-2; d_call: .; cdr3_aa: CASSLGGQGSTEAFF; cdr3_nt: TGTGCCAGCAGCTTAGGGGGGCAGGGCTCCACTGAAGCTTTCTTT
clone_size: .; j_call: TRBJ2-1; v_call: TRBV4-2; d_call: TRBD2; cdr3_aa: CASSQERASGDNEQFF; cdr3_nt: TGTGCCAGCAGCCAAGAGAGGGCTAGCGGGGACAATGAGCAGTTCTTC
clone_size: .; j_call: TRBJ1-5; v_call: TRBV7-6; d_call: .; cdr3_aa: CASSLLGRGQPQHF; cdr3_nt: TGTGCCAGCAGCTTACTAGGGAGAGGGCAGCCCCAGCATTTT
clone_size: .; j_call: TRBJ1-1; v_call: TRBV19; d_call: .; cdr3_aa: CASSMTVMNTEAFF; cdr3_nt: TGTGCCAGTAGTATGACAGTAATGAACACTGAAGCTTTCTTT
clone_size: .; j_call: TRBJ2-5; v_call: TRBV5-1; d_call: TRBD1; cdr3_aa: CASSSPGQGKTQYF; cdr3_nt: TGCGCCAGCAGCTCTCCGGGACAGGGGAAGACCCAGTACTTC
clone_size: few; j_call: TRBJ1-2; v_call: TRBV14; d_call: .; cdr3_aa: CASSQGQNYGYTF; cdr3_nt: TGTGCCAGCAGCCAAGGACAGAACTATGGCTACACCTTC
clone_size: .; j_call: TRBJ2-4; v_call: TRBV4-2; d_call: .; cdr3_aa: CASSQRPGSDPLAKNIQYF; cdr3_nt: TGTGCCAGCAGCCAAAGACCGGGGTCAGATCCTCTAGCCAAAAACATTCAGTACTTC
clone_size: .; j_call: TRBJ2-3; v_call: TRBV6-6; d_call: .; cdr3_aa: CASSPGRDTQYF; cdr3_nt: TGTGCCAGCAGCCCCGGGAGAGATACGCAGTATTTT
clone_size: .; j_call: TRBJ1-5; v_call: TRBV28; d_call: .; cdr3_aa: CAVGAGNQPQHF; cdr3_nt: TGTGCCGTGGGGGCTGGCAATCAGCCCCAGCATTTT
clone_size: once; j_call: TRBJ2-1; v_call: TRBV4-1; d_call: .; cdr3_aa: CASSPDYIEQFF; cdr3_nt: TGCGCCAGCAGCCCGGACTACATTGAGCAGTTCTTC
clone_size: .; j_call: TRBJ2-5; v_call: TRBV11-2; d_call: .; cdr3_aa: CASSFRSPQETQYF; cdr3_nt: TGTGCCAGCAGCTTTCGGTCCCCTCAAGAGACCCAGTACTTC
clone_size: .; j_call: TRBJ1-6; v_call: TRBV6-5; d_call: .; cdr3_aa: CASMVGARHNSPLHF; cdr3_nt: TGTGCCAGCATGGTTGGGGCCCGGCATAATTCACCCCTCCACTTT